This T cell receptor beta chain was sequenced for a study of T cells after posttransplantation cyclophosphamide. This clone was seen many times. Antigen: not known. Some clones are missing from TCRdb's copy, which holds only in-frame ones; the method was immunoSEQ multiplex PCR. This table holds under 45,000 clones with no singletons; the top ten claim approximately 5%. On the day of bone marrow donation, the related graft donor provided peripheral blood. Overall study results and limits: Tissue-infiltrating T cells from skin or gut overlapped little with blood T cells. After PTCy, TRB diversity resembled that of CNI/methotrexate controls. Later blood repertoires were often dominated by clones from the donor CD8+ memory compartment.

Deletions cut 1 base from V and 3 bases from J, with 16 bases between. CDR3 length equals 16 residues. Germline CDR1 and CDR2: SGHRS and YFSETQ. This receptor was obtained from a woman between 50 and 59 years old in good health and a related stem cell transplant donor. The sequenced sample was PBMCs. The J gene is TRBJ1-2, the V gene TRBV5-1, with a weak D call TRBD1 (5 bases). The DNA for the CDR3 is TGCGCCAGCAGCTTGACAGGACCGGGCGGAGACTATGGCTACACCTTC. Amino acids: CASSLTGPGGDYGYTF.